The entry that follows covers one TCR beta chain sequence. What it binds is unknown. Measured with immunoSEQ multiplex PCR; TCRdb has only the in-frame clones, and not every one. The sample carries 40,000 to 45,000 clones, over 80% recorded once. This entry is derived from a study of lymphopenia after photon versus proton radiotherapy. The V gene lost 5 bases and the J gene lost 0 bases, with 14 bases spanning the gap. The germline gives CDR1 PRHDT, CDR2 FYEKMQ (reference sequence). This CDR3 is 15 amino acids long. Study findings and constraints: Better survival with proton therapy was suggested as possible, not demonstrated.

This TCR derives from a woman aged 70-85 years with pancreatic cancer. The sample here was peripheral blood, taken from a patient treated with proton-based radiotherapy. V gene TRBV13 combines with J gene TRBJ2-7; D tentatively fits TRBD1 or TRBD2 (5 bases each). CDR3: CASSPRDRSSYEQYF. CDR3 DNA sequence: TGTGCCAGCAGCCCAAGGGACCGGAGCTCCTACGAGCAGTACTTC.